A single sample is the source of the 11 T cell receptor beta chains below, sequenced in a study of circulating CD8 cells and anti-PD-1 response in melanoma. The QIAseq Immune Repertoire TCR panel built the libraries from roughly 15 ng of total RNA. TCRdb recomputed calls from the reads with MiXCR, one row per CDR3 protein. The repertoire holds over 650 distinct CDR3 sequences, with about an eighth as singletons. Four subsets defined by PD-1 and/or TIGIT were sorted from live CD3+CD8+TCRalphabeta+ cells. Sequencing was performed on CD8+ T cells from PBMCs, taken at baseline or after one month of anti-PD-1 therapy (not recorded which). All receptors derive from a human donor with melanoma.

This clonotype is labeled as medium-sized. The chain links TRBV9 to TRBJ2-7; 7 bases map to TRBD2. V lost 3 bases and J lost 5; bases outside the gene matches: 17. Germline lookup yields CDR1 SGDLS and CDR2 YYNGEE. The CDR3 covers 17 residues. CDR3 in DNA: TGTGCCAGCAGCGGATTGGAAAGGACTAGTCCGGTTCACGAGCAGTACTTC. Translation: CASSGLERTSPVHEQYF.

By frequency in the sample, this clonotype is large. This chain connects TRBV25-1 to TRBJ1-3, with D possibly matching TRBD1 (5 bases). Germline-derived CDR1 and CDR2 are MGHDK and SYGVNS. The CDR3 loop spans 14 amino acids. Deletions cut 8 bases from V and 0 bases from J, with 11 bases between. CDR3 nucleotides: TGTGCCAGCGGAGGACACCCCTCTGGAAACACCATATATTTT. Protein: CASGGHPSGNTIYF.

This clonotype ranks as medium-sized (0.01 to 0.1%). The chain joins TRBV18 to TRBJ2-7; the D call may be TRBD1 or TRBD2 (5 bases each). Germline V lookup: CDR1 KGHSH, CDR2 LQKENI. This CDR3 has 15 residues. Trimming left V 0 bases short and J 6 bases short, with 15 bases between. CDR3 DNA sequence: TGTGCCAGCTCACCACCGTCTTTCTCGGGGCGCGAGCAGTACTTC. Its translation: CASSPPSFSGREQYF.

CDR3 coding DNA: TGTGCCGGCGCAACAGGGTACAAGCAGTACTTC. Translated: CAGATGYKQYF. The V call is TRBV28, the J call TRBJ2-7; possibly TRBD1 for D (6 bases). Looked up from germline, CDR1 is MDHEN and CDR2 is SYDVKM. The CDR3 loop spans 11 amino acids. Trimming pared 11 bases from V and 8 bases from J, leaving 16 bases between.

This clonotype is medium-sized (0.01 to 0.1%). CDR3 coding DNA: TGTGCCAGTAGTATCTCCGGGACTGCGACCTACGAGCAGTACTTC. Translation gives CASSISGTATYEQYF. The V and J genes are TRBV19 and TRBJ2-7; D may be TRBD2 (6 bases). This CDR3 contains 15 residues. V lost 3 bases and J lost 2, with 14 bases in between. From germline, CDR1 is LNHDA and CDR2 SQIVND (reference sequence).

Judged by abundance, this clonotype is medium-sized. The chain employs TRBV4-3 and TRBJ2-1; possibly TRBD1 or TRBD2 for D (5 bases each). Deletions cut 3 bases from V and 6 bases from J, with 15 bases between. The CDR3 sequence is 15 residues long. Germline V CDR1 and CDR2: LGHNA, YSLEER. The CDR3 here is CASSHGVGVSNEQFF. The DNA for the CDR3 is TGCGCCAGCAGCCACGGGGTGGGGGTAAGCAATGAGCAGTTCTTC.

This clonotype is medium-sized (0.01 to 0.1%). The V call is TRBV29-1, the J call TRBJ1-2; D is possibly TRBD1 (6 bases). The CDR3 runs 11 residues. Germline lookup yields CDR1 SQVTM and CDR2 ANQGSEA. Between the trimmed V and J ends, which lost 4 bases and 9 bases, there was a span of 12 bases. CDR3 amino acids: CSVVTGMSYTF. The CDR3 DNA reads as TGCAGCGTTGTTACAGGGATGAGCTACACCTTC.

About this clonotype: One end of the junction varies from germline; a read error may be responsible. The gene calls are TRBV2 and TRBJ2-7; no clear D. Germline-derived CDR1 and CDR2 are SNHLY and FYNNEI. The CDR3 contains 10 residues. The CDR3 DNA reads as TGTGCCAGCAGTGAATCCGAGCAGTGCTTC. Amino acids: CASSESEQCF.

This clonotype is labeled large. This chain connects TRBV19 to TRBJ2-7; D remains ambiguous. Per germline, CDR1 LNHDA and CDR2 SQIVND (reference sequence). This CDR3 has 16 residues. V lost 3 bases, J lost 4 bases, and 19 bases lay in between. The CDR3 DNA reads as TGTGCCAGTAGTATCCGGCTGGGAAAGGGTGGATACGAGCAGTACTTC. It translates to CASSIRLGKGGYEQYF.

This clonotype is labeled as large. This chain uses TRBV19 with TRBJ1-5; a weak D match, TRBD1 (5 bases). The CDR3 loop spans 14 amino acids. V gave up 6 bases and J gave up 4 bases, with 13 bases separating them. CDR1 and CDR2 (germline): LNHDA, SQIVND (reference sequence). CDR3 in DNA: TGTGCCAGTAGGGCAGGGAATGGGAATCAGCCCCAGCATTTT. Protein sequence: CASRAGNGNQPQHF.

The J gene is TRBJ2-7, the V gene TRBV28; D is possibly TRBD1 (5 bases). The germline V gene has CDR1 MDHEN and CDR2 SYDVKM. The V end lost 3 bases, the J end lost 2 bases, and 8 bases lay between the germline ends. The CDR3 runs 13 residues. DNA of the CDR3: TGTGCCAGCAGTTTTAGGGGTACCTACGAGCAGTACTTC. Protein: CASSFRGTYEQYF.